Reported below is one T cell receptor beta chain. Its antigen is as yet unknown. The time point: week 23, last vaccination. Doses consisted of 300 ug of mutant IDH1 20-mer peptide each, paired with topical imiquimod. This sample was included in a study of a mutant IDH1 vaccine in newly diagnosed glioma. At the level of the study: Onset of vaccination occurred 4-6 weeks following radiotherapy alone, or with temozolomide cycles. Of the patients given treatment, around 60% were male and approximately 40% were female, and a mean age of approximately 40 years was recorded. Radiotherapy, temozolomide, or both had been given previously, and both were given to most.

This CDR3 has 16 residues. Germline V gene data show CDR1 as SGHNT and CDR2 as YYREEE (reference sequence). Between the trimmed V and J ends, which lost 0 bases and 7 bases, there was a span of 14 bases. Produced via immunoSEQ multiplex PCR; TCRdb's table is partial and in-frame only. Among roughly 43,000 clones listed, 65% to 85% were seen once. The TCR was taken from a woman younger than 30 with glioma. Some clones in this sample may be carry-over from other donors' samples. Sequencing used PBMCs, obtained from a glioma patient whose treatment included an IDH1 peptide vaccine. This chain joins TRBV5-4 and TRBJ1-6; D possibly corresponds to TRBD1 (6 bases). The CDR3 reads CASSLARGAKNSPLHF. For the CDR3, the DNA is TGTGCCAGCAGCTTGGCCCGGGGGGCTAAAAATTCACCCCTCCACTTT.